Following are 26 T cell receptor beta chains from one sample sequenced in a study of CD8 T cells in ankylosing spondylitis. TCRdb reprocessed the 5' RACE reads with MiXCR, giving one entry per CDR3 protein. This table holds about 130,000 distinct CDR3 sequences, just under 7.5% found once. The specimen was blood, either unsorted or a sorted T cell fraction (not recorded which). Source of these receptors: a female donor with ankylosing spondylitis or in good health (not recorded which).

Worth noting for this clonotype: A much larger clone lies a single base off, so this may be a read error. This chain joins TRBV29-1 and TRBJ1-2; 7 nucleotides agree with TRBD1. Germline V gives CDR1 SQVTM, CDR2 ANQGSEA. This CDR3 comprises 14 residues. Losses at the gene ends were 4 bases for V and 4 bases for J; bases not matched to a gene: 9. CDR3 nucleotide sequence: TGCAGCGTTGGGGCGACAGGGAAGAGCTATGGCTACACCTTC. Translated: CSVGATGKSYGYTF.

This clonotype was recorded at least ten times. V is TRBV15 and J is TRBJ1-5; D not resolved. The ends were cut back, 4 bases at V and 7 bases at J, with 17 bases in the middle. Germline V gene sequence: CDR1 LNHNV, CDR2 YYDKDF (reference sequence). The CDR3 is 15 amino acids. CDR3 sequence reads: CATSKVTGRWQPQHF. The DNA of the CDR3 is TGTGCCACCAGCAAGGTTACGGGCCGGTGGCAGCCCCAGCATTTT.

At least ten counts were recorded for this clonotype. The chain links TRBV29-1 to TRBJ2-5; maybe TRBD1 (5 bases). The CDR3 loop spans 12 amino acids. The germline gives CDR1 SQVTM, CDR2 ANQGSEA. The ends were cut back, 4 bases at V and 3 bases at J, with 9 bases in the middle. CDR3 region: CSVGFREETQYF. CDR3 in DNA: TGCAGCGTTGGTTTCAGGGAAGAGACCCAGTACTTC.

The table lists this clonotype with many counts. The chain uses TRBV5-6 and TRBJ2-2, with a possible D match to TRBD2 (6 bases). Trimming took off 0 bases at V and 6 bases at J, with 12 bases between the two ends. This CDR3 contains 15 residues. The germline gives CDR1 SGHDT, CDR2 YYEEEE. DNA of the CDR3: TGTGCCAGCAGCTTGGCCCGGAGGGAGGCCGGGGAGCTGTTTTTT. This sequence encodes CASSLARREAGELFF.

The table lists this clonotype with many counts. The V gene is TRBV9, the J gene TRBJ2-2, with D perhaps assigned TRBD1 or TRBD2 (5 bases each). Trimming shortened V by 3 bases and J by 6 bases, and 15 bases separated the two germline ends. Germline CDR1 SGDLS, CDR2 YYNGEE. The CDR3 is 15 amino acids. DNA for the CDR3: TGTGCCAGCAGCGCCCAGGTTGAGGGGCCCGGGGAGCTGTTTTTT. This sequence encodes CASSAQVEGPGELFF.

This clonotype was observed at least ten times. The rearrangement links TRBV7-9 to TRBJ2-1, with TRBD2 matching over 7 bases. The CDR3 runs to 14 residues. Germline V gene sequence: CDR1 SEHNR, CDR2 FQNEAQ (reference sequence). Trimming at V came to 10 bases and at J to 5 bases, leaving 11 bases not matched to a gene. The DNA for the CDR3 is TGTGCCACCATGAGGCACAGCGGGGACAATGAGCAGTTCTTC. Its translation is CATMRHSGDNEQFF.

J is TRBJ2-1 and V is TRBV4-2; TRBD2 agrees at 9 bases. V was pared by 0 bases and J by 8 bases, with 8 bases of the junction left unmatched. Germline V CDR1 and CDR2: LGHNA, YNFKEQ. The CDR3 sequence is 16 residues long. Written as DNA, the CDR3 is TGTGCCAGCAGCCAAGAGGGCGGGGGGGGCCCCCATGAGCAGTTCTTC. Translating gives CASSQEGGGGPHEQFF.

In its sample, this clonotype was seen many times. The chain recombines TRBV5-1 with TRBJ2-5; tentatively, D is TRBD1 (6 bases). In germline, CDR1 is SGHRS, CDR2 YFSETQ. This CDR3 has 14 amino acids. The ends were cut back, 4 bases at V and 4 bases at J, with 14 bases in the middle. CDR3 residues: CASSLQTGTETQYF. CDR3 nucleotides: TGCGCCAGCAGCCTCCAAACAGGGACAGAGACCCAGTACTTC. The full variable domain, with the rest looked up from reference TRBV5-1 and TRBJ2-5, is KAGVTQTPRYLIKTRGQQVTLSCSPISGHRSVSWYQQTPGQGLQFLFEYFSETQRNKGNFPGRFSGRQFSNSRSEMNVSTLELGDSALYLCASSLQTGTETQYFGPGTRLLVL.

A few counts support this clonotype. One base away lies a much larger clone, so this may be a sequencing read error. CDR3 DNA: TGTGTCAGCAGCTCCCAGACAGGGGGCATGGATGAGCAGTTCTTC. Its translation is CVSSSQTGGMDEQFF. This chain links TRBV7-3 with TRBJ2-1; 10 positions agree with TRBD1. Germline loops: CDR1 SGHTA, CDR2 FQGTGA. The CDR3 consists of 15 residues. The variable domain in full, completed from reference TRBV7-3 and TRBJ2-1, reads GAGVSQTPSNKVTEKGKYVELRCDPISGHTALYWYRQSLGQGPEFLIYFQGTGAADDSGLPNDRFFAVRPEGSVSTLKIQRTERGDSAVYLCVSSSQTGGMDEQFFGPGTRLTVL.

In its sample, this clonotype was seen many times. The V gene is TRBV5-1, the J gene TRBJ2-7; D is unresolved. The germline V gene has CDR1 SGHRS and CDR2 YFSETQ. This CDR3 contains 13 residues. V was cut by 0 bases and J by 10 bases, with 14 bases left in between. Here the CDR3 DNA reads TGCGCCAGCAGCTTGGACTCTACTACGAAACAGTACTTC. Protein: CASSLDSTTKQYF.

This clonotype has a count of ten or more. The chain couples TRBV9 to TRBJ2-5; perhaps TRBD2 as D (7 bases). V dropped 2 bases and J dropped 0 bases, with 11 bases sitting between them. The CDR3 runs to 15 residues. Germline-derived CDR1 and CDR2 are SGDLS and YYNGEE. The CDR3: CASSVWEGDQETQYF. DNA of the CDR3: TGTGCCAGCAGCGTCTGGGAGGGGGACCAAGAGACCCAGTACTTC.

The chain carries TRBV4-1 and TRBJ1-3; 8 positions match TRBD1. The CDR3 is made up of 16 amino acids. Unmatched junction bases numbered 4, after V lost 1 base and J lost 2 bases. Per germline, CDR1 MGHRA and CDR2 YSYEKL. The CDR3, as DNA: TGCGCCAGCAGCCAAGCCCAGGGGGCTGCTGGAAACACCATATATTTT. It translates to CASSQAQGAAGNTIYF.

Many counts were recorded for this clonotype. The genes are TRBV7-9 and TRBJ1-6; no firm D call. The CDR3 loop spans 14 amino acids. The germline V and J ends were trimmed by 1 base and 7 bases, with 8 bases remaining between them. Germline values: CDR1 SEHNR, CDR2 FQNEAQ (reference sequence). CDR3 DNA: TGTGCCAGCAGCTTAGAAGGGTCGAATTCACCCCTCCACTTT. Translation: CASSLEGSNSPLHF.

In its sample, this clonotype was seen many times. This sequence joins TRBV11-3 and TRBJ2-1; D not certain. CDR3 length equals 12 residues. The germline CDR1 and CDR2 sequences are SGHNT and YENEEA. The germline V and J ends were trimmed by 1 base and 9 bases, with 7 bases remaining between them. CDR3 nucleotide sequence: TGTGCCAGCAGCTTAGGGCTGCGTGAGCAGTTCTTC. Translating it yields CASSLGLREQFF.

This clonotype occurred many times. The genes are TRBV7-3 and TRBJ2-2; the D is unclear. Germline V gene sequence: CDR1 SGHTA, CDR2 FQGTGA. The CDR3 sequence is 13 residues long. V was pared by 5 bases and J by 5 bases, with 9 bases between. The CDR3 coding sequence is TGTGCCAGCAGCCCTTCGCCGACCGGGGAGCTGTTTTTT. As protein: CASSPSPTGELFF.

This clonotype was counted many times. The genes are TRBV9 and TRBJ2-1; TRBD2 matches at 10 bases. Germline V gene sequence: CDR1 SGDLS, CDR2 YYNGEE. The length of the CDR3 is 16 residues. J was trimmed by 6 bases and V by 4 bases; bases with no gene match: 10. The CDR3 DNA reads TGTGCCAGCAGCCTCTCCGGGACTAGCGCAGCCAATGAGCAGTTCTTC. Amino acid sequence: CASSLSGTSAANEQFF. The variable domain in full, completed from reference TRBV9 and TRBJ2-1, reads DSGVTQTPKHLITATGQRVTLRCSPRSGDLSVYWYQQSLDQGLQFLIQYYNGEERAKGNILERFSAQQFPDLHSELNLSSLELGDSALYFCASSLSGTSAANEQFFGPGTRLTVL.

The table lists this clonotype with many counts. An end of the junction differs from the germline gene, which may be a read error. The genes are TRBV7-7 and TRBJ2-3; 8 positions match TRBD2. CDR3 length: 15 amino acids. The germline CDR1 and CDR2 sequences are SSHAT and FNYEAQ (reference sequence). CDR3 sequence reads: CASSLVGGGMDTQYF. DNA of the CDR3: TGTGCTAGCAGCTTAGTCGGCGGGGGGATGGATACGCAGTATTTT.

In its sample, this clonotype was seen many times. V is TRBV5-1 and J is TRBJ1-1; D is perhaps TRBD1 (6 bases). The germline V gene has CDR1 SGHRS and CDR2 YFSETQ. The V end was cut by 4 bases, the J end by 2 bases, with 9 bases between. The CDR3 is 13 amino acids. CDR3: CASSPGHNTEAFF. CDR3 DNA: TGCGCCAGCAGCCCGGGACACAACACTGAAGCTTTCTTT. The entire variable domain, with the rest obtained from reference TRBV5-1 and TRBJ1-1, is as follows: KAGVTQTPRYLIKTRGQQVTLSCSPISGHRSVSWYQQTPGQGLQFLFEYFSETQRNKGNFPGRFSGRQFSNSRSEMNVSTLELGDSALYLCASSPGHNTEAFFGQGTRLTVV.

This clonotype was recorded at least ten times. This chain uses TRBV5-1 with TRBJ2-1, with 10 bases fitting TRBD2. J was trimmed by 7 bases and V by 3 bases; bases with no gene match: 7. The CDR3 length is 15 residues. Germline V gene sequence: CDR1 SGHRS, CDR2 YFSETQ. Here the CDR3 reads CASSSRAGGPNEQFF. The CDR3, as DNA: TGCGCCAGCAGCTCTCGAGCGGGGGGGCCGAATGAGCAGTTCTTC.

This clonotype was observed many times. The chain recombines TRBV5-1 with TRBJ1-5; 8 nucleotides align to TRBD1. Trimming took 4 bases from V and 6 from J; bases not matched to a gene: 6. Germline CDR1 is SGHRS and CDR2 is YFSETQ. The CDR3 runs 14 residues. The chain's CDR3 is CASSVRQGSQPQHF. CDR3 nucleotides: TGCGCCAGCAGCGTAAGACAGGGGAGTCAGCCCCAGCATTTT.

This clonotype has at least ten counts. V usage is TRBV5-1 and J usage is TRBJ2-1, with TRBD1 identical over 7 bases. Unmatched junction bases numbered 11, after V lost 4 bases and J lost 4 bases. The CDR3 totals 16 residues. Germline CDR1 SGHRS, CDR2 YFSETQ. The CDR3 region is CASSETGPTFYNEQFF. The CDR3 DNA reads as TGCGCCAGCAGCGAGACAGGGCCTACCTTTTACAATGAGCAGTTCTTC.

This clonotype was detected ten times or more. The genes are TRBV27 and TRBJ2-7, with D possibly being TRBD1 (5 bases). Germline CDR1 and CDR2: MNHEY and SMNVEV (reference sequence). V was trimmed by 2 bases and J by 2 bases, leaving 7 bases between them. CDR3 size: 13 residues. The CDR3 DNA follows: TGTGCCAGCAGTTTACAGGGAACCTACGAGCAGTACTTC. It is translated as CASSLQGTYEQYF.

J is TRBJ2-2 and V is TRBV19; possible D gene TRBD1, 6 bases. CDR1 and CDR2 from the germline V gene are LNHDA and SQIVND (reference sequence). This CDR3 contains 15 residues. V lost 4 bases to trimming and J lost 4 bases, with 13 bases between them. The CDR3 DNA follows: TGTGCCAGTAGTAAAACCACAGGGACCACCGGGGAGCTGTTTTTT. This codes for CASSKTTGTTGELFF.

This clonotype appeared many times. An end of the junction does not agree with germline; a read error may underlie this. The chain employs TRBV20-1 and TRBJ1-2, with 9 bases fitting TRBD1. The CDR3 sequence is 14 residues long. The germline CDR1 and CDR2 sequences are DFQATT and SNEGSKA (reference sequence). The CDR3 nucleotides are TGCAGTGCCTCGGTTGGACAGGGGAACTTTGGCTACACCTTC. Its protein product is CSASVGQGNFGYTF.

This clonotype was picked up a small number of times. This chain joins TRBV19 and TRBJ1-1, with 7 positions matching TRBD1. Germline values: CDR1 LNHDA, CDR2 SQIVND (reference sequence). This CDR3 comprises 13 residues. Unmatched junction bases numbered 12, after V lost 10 bases and J lost 7 bases. The CDR3 DNA reads as TGTGCCACCGAAGGGGGGACAGACCTTGAAGCTTTCTTT. Translated, it gives CATEGGTDLEAFF.

This clonotype appeared many times. The genes are TRBV3-1 and TRBJ1-2; D possibly corresponds to TRBD1 (6 bases). V was shortened by 4 bases and J by 6 bases, with 15 bases between the two germline ends. The CDR3 has 14 amino acids. Germline V gene data show CDR1 as LGHDT and CDR2 as YNNKEL (reference sequence). The CDR3 is CASSLIGGSDGYTF. CDR3 bases: TGTGCCAGCAGCCTAATTGGGGGCAGCGATGGCTACACCTTC.